A single sample is the source of the 19 T cell receptor beta chains below, sequenced in a study of regulatory T cells in long-lasting Graves disease. Libraries of TCR beta came from iRepertoire HTBI primers plus Arm-PCR of CDR3 regions. TCRdb passed the multiplex PCR reads through MiXCR, listing each CDR3 protein once. This table holds approximately 350,000 distinct CDR3 sequences, around 15% found once. Time point meaning: newly diagnosed GD, antithyroid drugs for less than 3 months. The TCR library was prepared using RNA isolated from PBMCs. These data also featured in a second study, about T cells in Graves' hyperthyroidism and ophthalmopathy.

The sample here was peripheral blood mononuclear cells (PBMCs), taken at new diagnosis, from a patient treated with antithyroid drugs. All receptors derive from a woman younger than 35 with Graves disease.

About this clonotype itself: A junction end diverges from the germline sequence, so it may reflect a read error. The gene calls are TRBV18 and TRBJ2-7, with 7 nucleotides matching TRBD1. The CDR3 covers 13 residues. Germline V gene lookup returns CDR1 KGHSH and CDR2 LQKENI. The CDR3 DNA sequence: TGTGCCAGCTCCGGACAGGCGACCTACGGGCAGTACTTC. This gives the protein CASSGQATYGQYF.

This clonotype was recorded many times. V and J are TRBV20-1 and TRBJ2-7; D call uncertain. The V gene's germline CDR1 is DFQATT and CDR2 SNEGSKA (reference sequence). This CDR3 is 14 amino acids long. V lost 3 bases and J 0 bases, leaving 12 bases between the germline ends. For the CDR3, the DNA is TGCAGTGCTAGTTTCAGTGCTAGCTCCTACGAGCAGTACTTC. Its translation: CSASFSASSYEQYF.

This clonotype was observed a few times. V gene TRBV25-1 combines with J gene TRBJ2-7; 14 nucleotides align to TRBD2. Germline V gives CDR1 MGHDK, CDR2 SYGVNS. Losses at the gene ends were 3 bases for V and 7 bases for J; bases not matched to a gene: 5. CDR3 length: 15 residues. CDR3 region: CASSDVTSGRGEQYF. The DNA of the CDR3 is TGTGCCAGCAGTGATGTGACTAGCGGGAGGGGAGAGCAGTACTTC.

This clonotype has a count of ten or more. The chain couples TRBV28 to TRBJ2-4, with a possible D match to TRBD2 (6 bases). Germline CDR1 and CDR2: MDHEN and SYDVKM. This CDR3 is 13 amino acids long. V lost 6 bases to trimming and J lost 8 bases, with 14 bases between them. The CDR3 here is CASSSPPGDIQYF. The DNA of the CDR3 is TGTGCCAGCAGCTCGCCCCCGGGGGACATTCAGTACTTC.

The J gene is TRBJ1-1, the V gene TRBV9; D remains unclear. Germline V gene sequence: CDR1 SGDLS, CDR2 YYNGEE. V lost 0 bases to trimming and J lost 8 bases, with 11 bases between them. CDR3 length: 13 residues. The CDR3 nucleotides are TGTGCCAGCAGCGTAGGGTCCCAATCAGAAGCTTTCTTT. Protein: CASSVGSQSEAFF. Together with reference TRBV9 and TRBJ1-1, the CDR3 gives the full variable domain: DSGVTQTPKHLITATGQRVTLRCSPRSGDLSVYWYQQSLDQGLQFLIQYYNGEERAKGNILERFSAQQFPDLHSELNLSSLELGDSALYFCASSVGSQSEAFFGQGTRLTVV.

In its sample, this clonotype was seen many times. The chain uses TRBV27 and TRBJ2-4; TRBD2 matches 7 bases. The trim removed 5 bases at V and 9 bases at J, leaving 4 bases unmatched. Per the germline V gene, CDR1 is MNHEY and CDR2 is SMNVEV (reference sequence). CDR3 length: 12 amino acids. The CDR3 spells CASSGERGIQYF. CDR3 DNA sequence: TGTGCCAGCAGTGGTGAGCGGGGCATTCAGTACTTC.

Many counts were recorded for this clonotype. The gene calls are TRBV12-3 or TRBV12-4 and TRBJ1-2; no definite D call. The CDR3 runs to 13 residues. Trimming removed 3 bases from V and 6 bases from J, with 11 bases in between. CDR3 sequence (DNA): TGTGCCAGCAGTTTGACTGACTGGGATGGCTACACCTTC. This gives the protein CASSLTDWDGYTF.

This clonotype was counted many times. This chain joins TRBV18 and TRBJ1-6; D might be TRBD1 (5 bases). Deletions cut 1 base from V and 9 bases from J, with 13 bases between. Germline CDR1 KGHSH, CDR2 LQKENI. This CDR3 comprises 15 residues. In nucleotides, the CDR3 is TGTGCCAGCTCACCACTCTTCAGGGACGGTTCACCCCTCCACTTT. Its protein product is CASSPLFRDGSPLHF.

Many counts were recorded for this clonotype. J is TRBJ1-5 and V is TRBV12-3 or TRBV12-4; TRBD1 might be the D (6 bases). CDR3 size: 16 residues. Trimming took off 2 bases at V and 3 bases at J, with 14 bases between the two ends. The CDR3 loop is CASSLRLDRNNQPQHF. For the CDR3, the DNA is TGTGCCAGCAGTTTACGATTAGACAGGAACAATCAGCCCCAGCATTTT.

This clonotype was observed a handful of times. The V call is TRBV6-6, the J call TRBJ1-2; D is perhaps TRBD1 (5 bases). Trimming took 0 bases from V and 8 from J, leaving 16 bases between them. Looked up from germline, CDR1 is MNHNY and CDR2 is SVGAGI (reference sequence). The CDR3 consists of 15 residues. CDR3 sequence (DNA): TGTGCCAGCAGTTACTCGATGGGGCTGGAGTCGGGCTACACCTTC. Translated: CASSYSMGLESGYTF.

This clonotype was picked up many times. The chain links TRBV28 to TRBJ2-3; 10 nucleotides line up with TRBD2. V lost 3 bases to trimming and J lost 4 bases; unmatched junction nucleotides: 7. CDR1 is MDHEN, CDR2 SYDVKM, per germline. This CDR3 comprises 16 residues. The CDR3 here is CASSLAGTSVPDTQYF. The CDR3 nucleotides read TGTGCCAGCAGTTTGGCCGGGACTAGCGTCCCAGATACGCAGTATTTT.

This clonotype occurred many times. Germline is not matched at one junction end, which may reflect a read error. The gene calls are TRBV5-1 and TRBJ1-5; 7 bases align to TRBD1. This CDR3 spans 14 amino acids. Germline lookup yields CDR1 SGHRS and CDR2 YFSETQ. CDR3 amino acids: CASSWTGPNQPQHF. CDR3 coding DNA: TGTGCCAGCAGCTGGACAGGCCCAAATCAGCCCCAGCATTTT.

This clonotype was recorded many times. The V call is TRBV2, the J call TRBJ1-3, with D possibly TRBD1 on 6 matching bases. The CDR3 spans 15 residues. Germline CDR1 is SNHLY and CDR2 is FYNNEI. Deletions cut 8 bases from V and 4 bases from J, with 18 bases between. DNA of the CDR3: TGTGCCAGCGGGGGCCAGCCGATCCAAGGAAACACCATATATTTT. Translation gives CASGGQPIQGNTIYF.

This clonotype has just a few counts. The chain links TRBV6-1 to TRBJ2-7, with D hard to call. The CDR3 runs to 13 residues. The germline V gene encodes CDR1 MNHNS and CDR2 SASEGT. The V end was cut by 7 bases, the J end by 3 bases, with 13 bases between. Written as DNA, the CDR3 is TGTGCCAGCACCGGCCAGGTGCTCTACGAGCAGTACTTC. Translation: CASTGQVLYEQYF.

This chain uses TRBV30 with TRBJ1-1, with D hard to call. The germline V and J ends were trimmed by 1 base and 3 bases, with 15 bases remaining between them. CDR1 is GTSNPN and CDR2 is SVGIG in the germline V gene (reference sequence). The CDR3 runs to 15 residues. The CDR3 sequence is CAWSEPALWDTEAFF. The CDR3 bases are TGTGCCTGGAGTGAACCGGCCCTCTGGGACACTGAAGCTTTCTTT.

This clonotype was counted between two and nine times. The CDR3 nucleotides are TGTGCCAGCAGTTCCAGATATGGCTACACCTTC. It specifies CASSSRYGYTF. The chain links TRBV28 to TRBJ1-2, with no clear D. The CDR3 runs 11 residues. Germline values: CDR1 MDHEN, CDR2 SYDVKM. The V end lost 4 bases, the J end lost 5 bases, and 5 bases lay between the germline ends.

The chain combines TRBV6-1 with TRBJ2-3; 8 nucleotides align to TRBD1. Germline assignment: CDR1 MNHNS and CDR2 SASEGT. This CDR3 is built from 16 residues. J gave up 6 bases and V 1 base, and 9 bases lay outside the gene matches. CDR3 sequence: CASSEEAGGAMDTQYF. The DNA for the CDR3 is TGTGCCAGCAGTGAAGAGGCAGGGGGCGCAATGGATACGCAGTATTTT.

In regard to this clonotype: This may arise from a read error, as a much more abundant clone is one base away. The rearrangement joins TRBV11-1 to TRBJ2-4, with TRBD2 identical over 9 bases. The V gene's germline CDR1 is SGHAT and CDR2 FQDESV (reference sequence). This CDR3 region has 15 residues. CDR3 sequence reads: CASSHRAGGPNEQSF. In DNA, the CDR3 is TGTGCCAGCAGCCACCGGGCGGGGGGGCCTAATGAGCAGTCCTTC.

This clonotype has a count of ten or more. The gene calls are TRBV20-1 and TRBJ2-5, with 10 nucleotides matching TRBD1. V was pared by 4 bases and J by 2 bases, with 7 bases of the junction left unmatched. Germline loops: CDR1 DFQATT, CDR2 SNEGSKA (reference sequence). The CDR3 is 15 residues long. The CDR3 sequence: CSAIRPDRGQETQYF. The CDR3 nucleotides read TGCAGTGCTATTCGCCCGGACAGGGGGCAAGAGACCCAGTACTTC.